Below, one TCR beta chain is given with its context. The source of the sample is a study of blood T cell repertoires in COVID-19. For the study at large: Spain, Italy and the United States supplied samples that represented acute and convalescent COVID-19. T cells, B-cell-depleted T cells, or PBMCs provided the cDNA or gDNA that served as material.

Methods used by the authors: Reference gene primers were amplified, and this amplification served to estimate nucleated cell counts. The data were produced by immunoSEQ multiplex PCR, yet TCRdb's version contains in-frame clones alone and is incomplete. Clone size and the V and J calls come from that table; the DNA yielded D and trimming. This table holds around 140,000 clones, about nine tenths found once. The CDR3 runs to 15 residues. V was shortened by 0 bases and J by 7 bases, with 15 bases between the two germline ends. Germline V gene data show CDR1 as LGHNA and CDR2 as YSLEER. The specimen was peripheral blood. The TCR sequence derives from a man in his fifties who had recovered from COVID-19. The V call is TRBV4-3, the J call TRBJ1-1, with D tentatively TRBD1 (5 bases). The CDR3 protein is CASSQEGAGDREAFF. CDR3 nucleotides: TGCGCCAGCAGCCAAGAAGGGGCAGGAGATCGTGAAGCTTTCTTT.